A single sample gave rise to the 10 T cell receptor beta chains below, sequenced in a study of T cell responses to AZD1222 COVID-19 vaccine. Using immunoSEQ multiplex PCR, the repertoire was profiled, and TCRdb retains in-frame clones only, with some absent. The sample gives 60,000 to 90,000 clones, about 83% of which show up once; roughly 29% is in the top ten. Sequenced material: peripheral blood, taken 28 days after the second dose of the MenACWY control vaccine. The receptors derive from an adult who received the MenACWY meningococcal vaccine as a control.

This clone has just a few counts. The genes are TRBV5-8 and TRBJ1-2; the D gene is possibly TRBD1 (5 bases). Germline V gene sequence: CDR1 SGHTS, CDR2 YDEGEE. Trimming cost V 2 bases and J 4 bases, with 6 bases left between them. This CDR3 region has 12 residues. CDR3 in amino acids: CASSLTGYGYTF. DNA for the CDR3: TGTGCCAGCAGCTTAACAGGCTATGGCTACACCTTC.

The chain recombines TRBV19 with TRBJ1-2; D possibly corresponds to TRBD1 (6 bases). CDR3 length equals 14 residues. Germline CDR1 LNHDA, CDR2 SQIVND (reference sequence). Trimming took off 4 bases at V and 6 bases at J, with 15 bases between the two ends. The CDR3 spells CASSTNQGSNGYTF. CDR3 in DNA: TGTGCCAGTAGTACCAATCAGGGGTCCAATGGCTACACCTTC.

This chain links TRBV7-6 with TRBJ2-7; the D gene is possibly TRBD1 (6 bases). Germline lookup yields CDR1 SGHVS and CDR2 FNYEAQ. Trimming removed 0 bases at V and 0 bases at J, with 9 bases between. This CDR3 has 15 amino acids. The chain's CDR3 is CASSLALDSSYEQYF. Written as DNA, the CDR3 is TGTGCCAGCAGCTTAGCTCTGGACAGCTCCTACGAGCAGTACTTC.

The chain has TRBV5-5 and TRBJ1-2, with unresolved D. Germline V gene data show CDR1 as SGHKS and CDR2 as YYEKEE (reference sequence). The CDR3 covers 16 residues. V dropped 1 base and J dropped 4 bases, with 17 bases sitting between them. The CDR3 is CASSLFRVVEGYGYTF. CDR3 bases: TGTGCCAGCAGCTTGTTTCGTGTGGTCGAGGGCTATGGCTACACCTTC. Full variable domain (missing parts from reference TRBV5-5 and TRBJ1-2): DAGVTQSPTHLIKTRGQQVTLRCSPISGHKSVSWYQQVLGQGPQFIFQYYEKEERGRGNFPDRFSARQFPNYSSELNVNALLLGDSALYLCASSLFRVVEGYGYTFGSGTRLTVV.

The chain recombines TRBV7-2 with TRBJ2-6; 11 bases are a match to TRBD1. The CDR3 has 17 amino acids. The germline V gene has CDR1 SGHTA and CDR2 FQGNSA. Trimming cost V 5 bases and J 3 bases; bases outside gene matches: 6. The CDR3 nucleotides read TGTGCCAGCAGCCATAGGGACAGGGGGTTTGGGGCCAACGTCCTGACTTTC. Protein sequence: CASSHRDRGFGANVLTF.

The chain carries TRBV30 and TRBJ1-4; the D is unclear. CDR3 length: 12 residues. The V end lost 3 bases, the J end lost 6 bases, and 8 bases lay between the germline ends. From germline, CDR1 is GTSNPN and CDR2 SVGIG (reference sequence). CDR3 sequence (DNA): TGTGCCTGGAGGAAACCCCATGAAAAACTGTTTTTT. This encodes CAWRKPHEKLFF.

The gene calls are TRBV28 and TRBJ1-2; D might be TRBD1 (5 bases). Trimming stripped 5 bases from V and 1 base from J, with 11 bases between. Per germline, CDR1 MDHEN and CDR2 SYDVKM. This CDR3 contains 14 residues. The CDR3 region has the DNA TGTGCCAGCAGTGACAGTTGGAGTAACTATGGCTACACCTTC. Its translation: CASSDSWSNYGYTF.

This chain connects TRBV10-3 to TRBJ1-5; TRBD1 is a possible D gene (6 bases). The CDR3 has 13 residues. The V and J ends lost 1 base and 7 bases respectively, with 8 bases between them. Germline CDR1 is ENHRY and CDR2 is SYGVKD. CDR3 DNA: TGTGCCATCAGTGAGTACAGGGACCAGCCCCAGCATTTT. Residues: CAISEYRDQPQHF.

This chain uses TRBV18 with TRBJ1-5; no clear D. The CDR3 length is 14 residues. Germline loops: CDR1 KGHSH, CDR2 LQKENI. V was clipped by 2 bases and J by 6 bases, with 11 bases between them. CDR3 sequence: CASSPGTAGQPQHF. CDR3 bases: TGTGCCAGCTCACCAGGAACAGCTGGTCAGCCCCAGCATTTT. Full variable domain (outside the CDR3, taken from reference TRBV18 and TRBJ1-5): NAGVMQNPRHLVRRRGQEARLRCSPMKGHSHVYWYRQLPEEGLKFMVYLQKENIIDESGMPKERFSAEFPKEGPSILRIQQVVRGDSAAYFCASSPGTAGQPQHFGDGTRLSIL.

This clone was observed a few times. V is TRBV6-5 and J is TRBJ2-1; no firm D call. The CDR3 totals 13 residues. Trimming cost V 0 bases and J 6 bases, with 6 bases left between them. Per the germline V gene, CDR1 is MNHEY and CDR2 is SVGAGI. CDR3 bases: TGTGCCAGCAGTTACTCGACTTCCAATGAGCAGTTCTTC. Translating gives CASSYSTSNEQFF.